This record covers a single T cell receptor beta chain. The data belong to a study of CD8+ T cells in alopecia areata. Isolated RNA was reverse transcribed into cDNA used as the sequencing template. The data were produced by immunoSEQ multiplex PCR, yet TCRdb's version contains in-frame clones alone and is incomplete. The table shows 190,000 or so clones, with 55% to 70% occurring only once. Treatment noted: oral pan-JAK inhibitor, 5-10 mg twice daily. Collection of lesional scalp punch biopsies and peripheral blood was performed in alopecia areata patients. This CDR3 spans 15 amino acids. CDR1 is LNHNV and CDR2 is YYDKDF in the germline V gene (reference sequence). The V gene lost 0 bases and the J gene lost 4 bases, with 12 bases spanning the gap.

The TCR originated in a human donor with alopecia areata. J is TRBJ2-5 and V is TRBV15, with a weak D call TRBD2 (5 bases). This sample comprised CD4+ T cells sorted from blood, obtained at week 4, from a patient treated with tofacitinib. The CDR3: CATSRERTGGETQYF. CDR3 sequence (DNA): TGTGCCACCAGCAGAGAAAGGACCGGAGGAGAGACCCAGTACTTC.